The clone carrying this TCR beta chain was counted a few times. Method: immunoSEQ multiplex PCR; TCRdb's copy keeps in-frame clones and lacks some. This sample carries some 33,000 clones, approximately 85% of them seen once, and the ten largest clones take under 8.5%. This sample stems from a study of blood T cell repertoires in COVID-19. Study summary: COVID-19 samples collected from the United States, Italy and Spain covered acute and convalescent phases. T cells, B-cell-depleted T cells, or PBMCs supplied cDNA or gDNA.

The V gene lost 0 bases and the J gene lost 5 bases, with 8 bases spanning the gap. Germline V CDR1 and CDR2: SGHTA, FQGNSA. The CDR3 is 15 residues long. The sequence came from a man aged 55-75 years with active COVID-19. The specimen sequenced was peripheral blood. The chain joins TRBV7-2 to TRBJ1-6; D call uncertain. The CDR3 DNA is TGTGCCAGCAGCTTAGCCCTGGGCCATAATTCACCCCTCCACTTT. Protein sequence: CASSLALGHNSPLHF.